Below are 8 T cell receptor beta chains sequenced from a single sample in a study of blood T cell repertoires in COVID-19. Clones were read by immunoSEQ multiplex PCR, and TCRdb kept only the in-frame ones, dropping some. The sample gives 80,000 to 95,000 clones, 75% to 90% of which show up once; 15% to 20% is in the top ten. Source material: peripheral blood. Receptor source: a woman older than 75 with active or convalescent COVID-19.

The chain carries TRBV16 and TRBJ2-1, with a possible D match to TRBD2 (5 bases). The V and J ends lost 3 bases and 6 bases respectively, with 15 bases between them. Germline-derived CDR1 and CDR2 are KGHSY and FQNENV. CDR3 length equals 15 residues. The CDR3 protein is CASSQAVIGSNEQFF. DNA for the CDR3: TGTGCCAGCAGCCAGGCGGTGATAGGGAGCAATGAGCAGTTCTTC.

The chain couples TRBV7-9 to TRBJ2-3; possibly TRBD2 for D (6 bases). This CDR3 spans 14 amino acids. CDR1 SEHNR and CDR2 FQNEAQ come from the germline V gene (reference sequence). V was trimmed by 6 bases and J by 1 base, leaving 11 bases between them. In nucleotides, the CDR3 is TGTGCCAGCAGGGGTGGAGGGGGCACAGATACGCAGTATTTT. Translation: CASRGGGGTDTQYF.

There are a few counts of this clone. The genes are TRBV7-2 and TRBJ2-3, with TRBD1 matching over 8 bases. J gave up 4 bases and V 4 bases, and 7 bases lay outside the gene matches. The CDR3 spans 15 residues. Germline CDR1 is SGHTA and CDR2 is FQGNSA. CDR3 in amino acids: CASSYGQGGADTQYF. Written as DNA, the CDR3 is TGTGCCAGCAGCTACGGACAGGGTGGAGCAGATACGCAGTATTTT.

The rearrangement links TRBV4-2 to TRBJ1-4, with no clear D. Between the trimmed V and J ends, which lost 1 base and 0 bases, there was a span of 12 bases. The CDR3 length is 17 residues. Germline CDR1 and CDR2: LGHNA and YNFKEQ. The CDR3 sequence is CASSQAQETTTNEKLFF. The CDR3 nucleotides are TGTGCCAGCAGCCAAGCGCAGGAAACAACAACTAATGAAAAACTGTTTTTT.

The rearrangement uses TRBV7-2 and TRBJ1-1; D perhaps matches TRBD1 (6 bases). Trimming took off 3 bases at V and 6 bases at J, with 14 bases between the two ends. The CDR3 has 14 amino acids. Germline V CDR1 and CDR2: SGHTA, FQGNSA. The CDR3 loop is CASSFHSGAPEAFF. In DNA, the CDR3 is TGTGCCAGCAGCTTCCACTCAGGGGCCCCTGAAGCTTTCTTT.

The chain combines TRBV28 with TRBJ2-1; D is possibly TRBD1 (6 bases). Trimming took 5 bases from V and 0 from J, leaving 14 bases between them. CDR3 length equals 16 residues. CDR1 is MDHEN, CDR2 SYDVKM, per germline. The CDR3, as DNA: TGTGCCAGCAGTCTGGGGACAAGATCCTCCTACAATGAGCAGTTCTTC. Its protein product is CASSLGTRSSYNEQFF.

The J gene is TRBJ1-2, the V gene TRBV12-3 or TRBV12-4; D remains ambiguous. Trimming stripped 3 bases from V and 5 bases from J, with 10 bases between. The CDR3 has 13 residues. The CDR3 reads CASSFGVEYGYTF. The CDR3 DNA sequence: TGTGCCAGCAGTTTCGGGGTAGAGTATGGCTACACCTTC.

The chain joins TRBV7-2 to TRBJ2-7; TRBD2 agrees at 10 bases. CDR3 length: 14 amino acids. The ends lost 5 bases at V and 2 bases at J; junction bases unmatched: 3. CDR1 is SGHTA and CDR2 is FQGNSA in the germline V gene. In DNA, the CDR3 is TGTGCCAGCAGCCCTAGCGGGGGCCCCTACGAGCAGTACTTC. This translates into CASSPSGGPYEQYF. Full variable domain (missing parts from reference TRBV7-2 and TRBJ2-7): GAGVSQSPSNKVTEKGKDVELRCDPISGHTALYWYRQSLGQGLEFLIYFQGNSAPDKSGLPSDRFSAERTGGSVSTLTIQRTQQEDSAVYLCASSPSGGPYEQYFGPGTRLTVT.